The 11 T cell receptor beta chains reported below all come from one sample, sequenced in a study of blood T cell repertoires in COVID-19. Only in-frame clones appear in the TCRdb table, and some are missing; sequencing was by immunoSEQ multiplex PCR. The table has around 480,000 clones, about 91% seen once; the top ten hold roughly 12%. Material: peripheral blood. Receptor source: a woman in her 50s with COVID-19, enrolled during active disease.

The V gene is TRBV4-1, the J gene TRBJ2-2; the D gene is possibly TRBD2 (6 bases). The V end lost 3 bases, the J end lost 5 bases, and 16 bases lay between the germline ends. CDR1 and CDR2 from the germline V gene are MGHRA and YSYEKL. CDR3 size: 16 residues. CDR3 nucleotides: TGCGCCAGCAGCCAGCTCCCGGGACTCCTTACCGGGGAGCTGTTTTTT. This encodes CASSQLPGLLTGELFF.

The gene calls are TRBV9 and TRBJ2-2; 8 nucleotides align to TRBD2. CDR3 length: 17 residues. Looked up from germline, CDR1 is SGDLS and CDR2 is YYNGEE. V lost 0 bases and J lost 6; bases outside the gene matches: 10. CDR3: CASSVEDGGARPGELFF. In nucleotides, the CDR3 is TGTGCCAGCAGCGTAGAGGACGGGGGGGCCCGTCCCGGGGAGCTGTTTTTT.

J is TRBJ1-2 and V is TRBV6-5, with TRBD1 as a possible D gene (6 bases). CDR3 size: 15 residues. Trimming pared 6 bases from V and 3 bases from J, leaving 17 bases between. CDR1 is MNHEY and CDR2 is SVGAGI in the germline V gene. Written as DNA, the CDR3 is TGTGCCAGCAGCCGCGGACAGCGATCTCACTATGGCTACACCTTC. This codes for CASSRGQRSHYGYTF.

This clone was picked up a small number of times. This chain uses TRBV2 with TRBJ1-1; TRBD1 matches 8 bases. This CDR3 has 14 amino acids. The germline V gene has CDR1 SNHLY and CDR2 FYNNEI. With V trimmed by 4 bases and J by 3 bases, 4 bases remained unmatched. CDR3 nucleotides: TGTGCCAGCAGTGCAGGGGGCATGGACACTGAAGCTTTCTTT. It codes for CASSAGGMDTEAFF.

The chain links TRBV5-4 to TRBJ2-3; TRBD1 matches 11 bases. V shed 3 bases, J shed 5 bases, and the junction held 14 bases outside the gene matches. Germline CDR1 and CDR2: SGHNT and YYREEE (reference sequence). There are 18 residues in the CDR3. The CDR3 nucleotides are TGTGCCAGCAGCTCACTTCCCCCGGGACAGGGGGGAAGAGATACGCAGTATTTT. Translation: CASSSLPPGQGGRDTQYF.

The rearrangement links TRBV7-9 to TRBJ2-7, with D possibly TRBD2 on 5 matching bases. Germline CDR1 is SEHNR and CDR2 is FQNEAQ (reference sequence). The CDR3 runs to 13 residues. Trimming removed 5 bases from V and 5 bases from J, with 13 bases in between. The CDR3 DNA reads as TGTGCCAGCAGCCAAAGCGGCGGAAACGAGCAGTACTTC. Protein: CASSQSGGNEQYF.

This sequence joins TRBV5-8 and TRBJ2-5, with 10 bases identical to TRBD1. This CDR3 has 15 residues. V shed 3 bases, J shed 5 bases, and the junction held 7 bases outside the gene matches. Germline V gene lookup returns CDR1 SGHTS and CDR2 YDEGEE. CDR3 loop: CASSWETGGRETQYF. CDR3 DNA sequence: TGTGCCAGCAGCTGGGAGACAGGGGGCAGGGAGACCCAGTACTTC.

The chain links TRBV15 to TRBJ2-3, with D maybe TRBD2 (7 bases). The germline V gene encodes CDR1 LNHNV and CDR2 YYDKDF (reference sequence). This CDR3 spans 14 amino acids. Between the trimmed V and J ends, which lost 8 bases and 2 bases, there was a span of 14 bases. The CDR3 loop reads CATGQGGDTDTQYF. CDR3 coding DNA: TGTGCCACCGGCCAAGGGGGGGACACAGATACGCAGTATTTT.

In its sample, this clone was seen once. The CDR3, as DNA: TGTGCCAGCAGGAAACCCCCAGGGGATACGCAGTATTTT. The encoded protein is CASRKPPGDTQYF. This chain uses TRBV11-3 with TRBJ2-3; D is possibly TRBD1 (5 bases). V was trimmed by 6 bases and J by 6 bases, leaving 13 bases between them. The CDR3 is made up of 13 amino acids. Germline lookup yields CDR1 SGHNT and CDR2 YENEEA.

The V gene is TRBV6-5, the J gene TRBJ1-6; TRBD1 aligns across 12 bases. The germline gives CDR1 MNHEY, CDR2 SVGAGI. This CDR3 has 14 residues. The V segment lost 6 bases and the J segment 14 bases; nucleotides outside the gene matches: 8. The CDR3 coding sequence is TGTGCCAGCAGGCCGGGACAGGGGGCGGGGGCCCTCCACTTT. It yields the protein CASRPGQGAGALHF.

The CDR3 loop is CASSEIEGSYNSPLHF. Written as DNA, the CDR3 is TGTGCCAGCAGTGAAATCGAGGGTTCCTATAATTCACCCCTCCACTTT. The chain combines TRBV2 with TRBJ1-6; D is unresolved. CDR3 length: 16 residues. Germline V gene data show CDR1 as SNHLY and CDR2 as FYNNEI. The ends were cut back, 2 bases at V and 1 base at J, with 9 bases in the middle.